What follows describes a single TCR beta chain. These data originate in a study of blood T cells in healthy people across ages. Next came a second PCR, run for roughly 6 to 11 cycles, which used a sample-barcoded 5' primer along with a J-beta primer mix. TCRdb redid the calling of the 5' RACE reads with MiXCR, one entry per CDR3 protein. Counted here are about 640,000 distinct CDR3 sequences, 58% occurring once; the ten biggest clones make up 30% to 40%. Trimming took off 7 bases at V and 6 bases at J, with 18 bases between the two ends. The CDR3 extends over 15 amino acids. CDR1 MNHEY and CDR2 SMNVEV come from the germline V gene (reference sequence).

Sequences were obtained from blood. This receptor was identified in a man between 60 and 70 years old in good health. The V and J genes are TRBV27 and TRBJ2-2; the D gene is possibly TRBD2 (7 bases). The CDR3 region is CASTLRGGQAGELFF. The CDR3 coding sequence is TGTGCCAGCACCCTGAGGGGGGGGCAGGCCGGGGAGCTGTTTTTT.